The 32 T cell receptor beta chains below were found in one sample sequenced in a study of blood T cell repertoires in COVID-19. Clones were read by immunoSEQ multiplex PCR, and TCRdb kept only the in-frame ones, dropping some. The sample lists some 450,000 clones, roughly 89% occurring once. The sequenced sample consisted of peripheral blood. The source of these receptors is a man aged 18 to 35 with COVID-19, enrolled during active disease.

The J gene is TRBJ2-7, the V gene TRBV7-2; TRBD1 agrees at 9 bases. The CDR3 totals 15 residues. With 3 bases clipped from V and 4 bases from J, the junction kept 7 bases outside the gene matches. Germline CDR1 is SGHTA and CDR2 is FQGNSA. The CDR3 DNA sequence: TGTGCCAGCAGCTTTTCCGGGACAGGGACTTACGAGCAGTACTTC. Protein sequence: CASSFSGTGTYEQYF.

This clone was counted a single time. This chain's CDR3 is CASSHSGEAFF. The CDR3 DNA follows: TGTGCCAGCAGCCATTCCGGTGAAGCTTTCTTT. The chain has TRBV3-1 (or the pseudogene TRBV3-2) and TRBJ1-1; D gene ambiguous. This CDR3 has 11 amino acids. Germline values: CDR1 LGHDT, CDR2 YNNKEL (reference sequence). V lost 3 bases and J lost 7, with 6 bases in between.

The CDR3 nucleotides read TGTGCCAGCAGTTTACAGGGTCCCCACGAGCAGTACTTC. Its translation: CASSLQGPHEQYF. V and J are TRBV27 and TRBJ2-7; maybe TRBD1 (5 bases). The V gene lost 2 bases and the J gene lost 5 bases, with 10 bases spanning the gap. Germline CDR1 MNHEY, CDR2 SMNVEV (reference sequence). The CDR3 extends over 13 amino acids.

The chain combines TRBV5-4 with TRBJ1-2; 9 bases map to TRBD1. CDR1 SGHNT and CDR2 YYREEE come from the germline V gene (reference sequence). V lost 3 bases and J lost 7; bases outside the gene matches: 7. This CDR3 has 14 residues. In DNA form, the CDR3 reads TGTGCCAGCAGCTCCTCGACAGGGGGAGGTGGCTACACCTTC. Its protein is CASSSSTGGGGYTF.

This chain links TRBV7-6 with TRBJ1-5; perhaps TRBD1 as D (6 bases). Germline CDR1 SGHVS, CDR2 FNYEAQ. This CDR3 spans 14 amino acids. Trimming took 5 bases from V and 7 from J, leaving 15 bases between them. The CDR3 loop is CASSTTGREQPQHF. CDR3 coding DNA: TGTGCCAGCAGCACAACAGGGAGGGAGCAGCCCCAGCATTTT. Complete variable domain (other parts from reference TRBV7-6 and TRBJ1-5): GAGVSQSPRYKVTKRGQDVALRCDPISGHVSLYWYRQALGQGPEFLTYFNYEAQQDKSGLPNDRFSAERPEGSISTLTIQRTEQRDSAMYRCASSTTGREQPQHFGDGTRLSIL.

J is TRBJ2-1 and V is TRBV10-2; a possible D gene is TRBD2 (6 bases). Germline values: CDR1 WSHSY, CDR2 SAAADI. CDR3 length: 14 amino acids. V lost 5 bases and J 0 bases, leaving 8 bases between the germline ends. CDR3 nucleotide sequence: TGCGCCAGCAGTAGGGACTCCTCCTACAATGAGCAGTTCTTC. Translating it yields CASSRDSSYNEQFF.

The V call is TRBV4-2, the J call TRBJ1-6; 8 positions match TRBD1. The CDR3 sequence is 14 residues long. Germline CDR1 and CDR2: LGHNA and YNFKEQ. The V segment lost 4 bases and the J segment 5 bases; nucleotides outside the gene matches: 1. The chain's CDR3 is CASSLTGDNSPLHF. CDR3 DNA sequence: TGTGCCAGCAGCCTGACAGGGGATAATTCACCCCTCCACTTT.

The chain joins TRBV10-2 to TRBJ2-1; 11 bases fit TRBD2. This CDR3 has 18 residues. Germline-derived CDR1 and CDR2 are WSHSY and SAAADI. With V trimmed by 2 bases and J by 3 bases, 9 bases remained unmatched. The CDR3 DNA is TGCGCCAGCAGTGAGAGGGTAGCGGGGGGGCGGCTCTACAATGAGCAGTTCTTC. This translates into CASSERVAGGRLYNEQFF.

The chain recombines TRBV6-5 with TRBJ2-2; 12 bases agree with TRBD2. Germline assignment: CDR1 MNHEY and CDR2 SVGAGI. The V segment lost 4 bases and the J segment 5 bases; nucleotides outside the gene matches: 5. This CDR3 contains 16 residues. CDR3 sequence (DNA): TGTGCCAGCAGTTTACTAGCGGGGGGTGAAACCGGGGAGCTGTTTTTT. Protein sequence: CASSLLAGGETGELFF.

The CDR3, as DNA: TGTGCCAGCAGTGGGACAGTAAACACCGGGGAGCTGTTTTTT. Protein product: CASSGTVNTGELFF. The V and J genes are TRBV6-4 and TRBJ2-2; TRBD1 is a possible D gene (6 bases). Germline assignment: CDR1 MRHNA and CDR2 SNTAGT. The CDR3 sequence is 14 residues long. V lost 4 bases to trimming and J lost 2 bases, with 8 bases between them.

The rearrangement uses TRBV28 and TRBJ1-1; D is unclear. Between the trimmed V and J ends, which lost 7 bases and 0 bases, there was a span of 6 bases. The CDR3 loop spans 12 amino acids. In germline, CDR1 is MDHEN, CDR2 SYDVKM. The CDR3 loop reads CASMDLNTEAFF. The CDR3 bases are TGTGCCAGCATGGACTTGAACACTGAAGCTTTCTTT. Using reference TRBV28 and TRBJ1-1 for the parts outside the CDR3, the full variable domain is DVKVTQSSRYLVKRTGEKVFLECVQDMDHENMFWYRQDPGLGLRLIYFSYDVKMKEKGDIPEGYSVSREKKERFSLILESASTNQTSMYLCASMDLNTEAFFGQGTRLTVV.

As DNA, the CDR3 is TGTGCCAGCAGCGTAGGGCCAGAACCAGATACGCAGTATTTT. It encodes CASSVGPEPDTQYF. The rearrangement links TRBV9 to TRBJ2-3; D is undetermined. Germline CDR1 is SGDLS and CDR2 is YYNGEE. The CDR3 spans 14 residues. V dropped 0 bases and J dropped 4 bases, with 9 bases sitting between them.

CDR3 sequence: CASSLGQGRGKLFF. The CDR3 region has the DNA TGTGCCAGCAGCCTCGGACAGGGTCGTGGAAAACTGTTTTTT. The rearrangement links TRBV7-3 to TRBJ1-4; 8 positions match TRBD1. The V segment lost 5 bases and the J segment 10 bases; nucleotides outside the gene matches: 9. This CDR3 contains 14 residues. The germline CDR1 and CDR2 sequences are SGHTA and FQGTGA.

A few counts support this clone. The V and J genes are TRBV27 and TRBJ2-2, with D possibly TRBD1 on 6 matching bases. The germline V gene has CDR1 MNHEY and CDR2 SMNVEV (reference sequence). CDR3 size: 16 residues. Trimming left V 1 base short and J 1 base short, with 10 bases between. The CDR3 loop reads CASSLLGARNTGELFF. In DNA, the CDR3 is TGTGCCAGCAGTTTATTGGGGGCTCGGAACACCGGGGAGCTGTTTTTT.

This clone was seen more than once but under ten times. In DNA, the CDR3 is TGCGCCAGCAGCCGTAGGGGCGGGAGAGAAGTTGGCACAGATACGCAGTATTTT. Amino acid sequence: CASSRRGGREVGTDTQYF. The V gene is TRBV4-1, the J gene TRBJ2-3; 7 bases line up with TRBD2. The CDR3 is 18 residues long. The trim removed 4 bases at V and 1 base at J, leaving 14 bases unmatched. Germline V gene lookup returns CDR1 MGHRA and CDR2 YSYEKL.

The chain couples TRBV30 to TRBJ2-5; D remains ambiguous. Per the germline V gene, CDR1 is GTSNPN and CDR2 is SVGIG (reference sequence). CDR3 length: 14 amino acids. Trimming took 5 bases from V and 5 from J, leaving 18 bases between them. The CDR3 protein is CAWASSPVGETQYF. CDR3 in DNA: TGTGCCTGGGCCTCCTCACCGGTCGGGGAGACCCAGTACTTC. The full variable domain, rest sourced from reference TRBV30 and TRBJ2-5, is SQTIHQWPATLVQPVGSPLSLECTVEGTSNPNLYWYRQAAGRGLQLLFYSVGIGQISSEVPQNLSASRPQDRQFILSSKKLLLSDSGFYLCAWASSPVGETQYFGPGTRLLVL.

The DNA for the CDR3 is TGTGCCACCAGCACCCACCCCGGGGGTTCCAAGCCCCAGCATTTT. It yields the protein CATSTHPGGSKPQHF. The V gene is TRBV15, the J gene TRBJ1-5, with D maybe TRBD1 (5 bases). The CDR3 covers 15 residues. The V end lost 4 bases, the J end lost 8 bases, and 18 bases lay between the germline ends. Germline-derived CDR1 and CDR2 are LNHNV and YYDKDF (reference sequence).

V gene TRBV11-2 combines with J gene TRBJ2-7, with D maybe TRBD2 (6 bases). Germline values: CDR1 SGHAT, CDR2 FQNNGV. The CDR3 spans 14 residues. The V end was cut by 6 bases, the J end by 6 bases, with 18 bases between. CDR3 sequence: CASRSRGRGGEQYF. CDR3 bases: TGTGCCAGCAGATCCCGAGGGCGGGGTGGCGAGCAGTACTTC.

The CDR3, as DNA: TGTGCCAGCAGCCAAGGGTTTATGGACAGGGGTCTTTATAGCAATCAGCCCCAGCATTTT. It specifies CASSQGFMDRGLYSNQPQHF. The rearrangement joins TRBV14 to TRBJ1-5, with 9 bases lining up with TRBD1. Per the germline V gene, CDR1 is SGHDN and CDR2 is FVKESK. V trimming: 1 base; J trimming: 0 bases; junction bases outside the gene matches: 13. The CDR3 has 20 amino acids.

CDR3 region: CASSLLRHSGNTIYF. The CDR3 region has the DNA TGTGCCAGCAGCTTACTCAGGCACTCTGGAAACACCATATATTTT. V usage is TRBV7-9 and J usage is TRBJ1-3; D unclear. This CDR3 is built from 15 residues. Deletions cut 2 bases from V and 0 bases from J, with 8 bases between. Germline V gene lookup returns CDR1 SEHNR and CDR2 FQNEAQ (reference sequence).

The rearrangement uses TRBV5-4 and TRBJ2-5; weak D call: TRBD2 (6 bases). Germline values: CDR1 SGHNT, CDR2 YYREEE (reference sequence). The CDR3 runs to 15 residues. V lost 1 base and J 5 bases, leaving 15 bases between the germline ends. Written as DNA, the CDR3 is TGTGCCAGCAGCTTGTATAAGTTTCGGGGGGAGACCCAGTACTTC. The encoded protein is CASSLYKFRGETQYF.

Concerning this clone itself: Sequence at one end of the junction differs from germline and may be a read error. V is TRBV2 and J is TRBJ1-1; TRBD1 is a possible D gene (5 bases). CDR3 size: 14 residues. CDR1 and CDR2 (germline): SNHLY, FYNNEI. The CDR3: CASSDWGGNAEAFF. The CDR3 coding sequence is TGTGCCAGCAGTGACTGGGGCGGGAACGCTGAAGCTTTCTTT. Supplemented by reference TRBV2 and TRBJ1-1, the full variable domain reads EPEVTQTPSHQVTQMGQEVILRCVPISNHLYFYWYRQILGQKVEFLVSFYNNEISEKSEIFDDQFSVERPDGSNFTLKIRSTKLEDSAMYFCASSDWGGNAEAFFGQGTRLTVV.

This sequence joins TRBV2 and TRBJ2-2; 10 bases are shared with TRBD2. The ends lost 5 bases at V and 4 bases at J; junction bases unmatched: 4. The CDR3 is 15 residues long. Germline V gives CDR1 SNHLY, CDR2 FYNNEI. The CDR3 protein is CASSTLAGSTGELFF. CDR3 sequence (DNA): TGTGCCAGCAGTACACTAGCGGGAAGCACCGGGGAGCTGTTTTTT.

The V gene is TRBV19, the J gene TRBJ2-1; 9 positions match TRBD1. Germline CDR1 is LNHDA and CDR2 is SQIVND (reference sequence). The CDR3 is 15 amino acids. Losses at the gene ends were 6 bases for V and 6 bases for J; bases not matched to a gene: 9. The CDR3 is CASSFGDRDVNEQFF. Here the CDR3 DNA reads TGTGCCAGTAGCTTCGGGGACAGGGACGTCAATGAGCAGTTCTTC.

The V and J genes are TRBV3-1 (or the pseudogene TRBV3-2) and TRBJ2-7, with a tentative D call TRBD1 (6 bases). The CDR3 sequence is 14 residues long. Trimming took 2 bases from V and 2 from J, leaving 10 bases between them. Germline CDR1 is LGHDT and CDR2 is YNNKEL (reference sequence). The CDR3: CASSQRTAAYEQYF. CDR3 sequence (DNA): TGTGCCAGCAGCCAAAGGACAGCCGCCTACGAGCAGTACTTC.

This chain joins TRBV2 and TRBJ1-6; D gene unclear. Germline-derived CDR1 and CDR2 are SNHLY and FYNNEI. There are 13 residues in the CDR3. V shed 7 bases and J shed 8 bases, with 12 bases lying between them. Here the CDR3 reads CASNSSPYSPLHF. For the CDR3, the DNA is TGTGCCAGCAATAGCAGCCCTTATTCACCCCTCCACTTT.

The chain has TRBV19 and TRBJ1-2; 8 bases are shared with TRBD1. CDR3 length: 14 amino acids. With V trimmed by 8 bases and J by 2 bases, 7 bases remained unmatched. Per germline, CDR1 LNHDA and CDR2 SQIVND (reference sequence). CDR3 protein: CASSRTGSNYGYTF. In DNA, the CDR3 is TGTGCCAGTTCCCGGACAGGGTCGAACTATGGCTACACCTTC.

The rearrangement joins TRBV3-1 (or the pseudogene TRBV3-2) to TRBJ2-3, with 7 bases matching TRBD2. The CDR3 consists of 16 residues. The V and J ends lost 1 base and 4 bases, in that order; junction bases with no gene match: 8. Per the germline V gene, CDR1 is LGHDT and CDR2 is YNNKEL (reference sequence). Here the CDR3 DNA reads TGTGCCAGCAGCCAAGGATCCAGCGGGAACGCAGATACGCAGTATTTT. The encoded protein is CASSQGSSGNADTQYF.

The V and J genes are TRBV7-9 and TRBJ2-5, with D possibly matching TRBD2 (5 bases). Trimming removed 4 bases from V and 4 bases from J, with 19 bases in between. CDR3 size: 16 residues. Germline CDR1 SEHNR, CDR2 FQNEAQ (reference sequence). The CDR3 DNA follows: TGTGCCAGCAGCTCGGTCGGGGAGATCTTAGGAGAGACCCAGTACTTC. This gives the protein CASSSVGEILGETQYF.

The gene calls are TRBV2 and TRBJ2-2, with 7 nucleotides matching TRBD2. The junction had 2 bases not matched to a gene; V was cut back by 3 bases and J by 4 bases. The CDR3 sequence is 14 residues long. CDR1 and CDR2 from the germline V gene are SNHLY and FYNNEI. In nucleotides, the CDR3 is TGTGCCAGCAGTGACAGGACTAGCACCGGGGAGCTGTTTTTT. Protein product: CASSDRTSTGELFF. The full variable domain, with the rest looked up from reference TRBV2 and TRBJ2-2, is EPEVTQTPSHQVTQMGQEVILRCVPISNHLYFYWYRQILGQKVEFLVSFYNNEISEKSEIFDDQFSVERPDGSNFTLKIRSTKLEDSAMYFCASSDRTSTGELFFGEGSRLTVL.

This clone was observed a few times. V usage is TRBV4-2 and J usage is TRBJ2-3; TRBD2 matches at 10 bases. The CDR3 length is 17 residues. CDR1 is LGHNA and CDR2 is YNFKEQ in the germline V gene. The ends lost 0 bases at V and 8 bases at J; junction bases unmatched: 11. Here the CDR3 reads CASSQDWGAGGPGTQYF. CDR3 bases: TGTGCCAGCAGCCAAGATTGGGGAGCGGGGGGGCCCGGTACGCAGTATTTT.

Written as DNA, the CDR3 is TGTGCCAGCAGTCCTAGGGGCCGGGACAGCTCCTACAATGAGCAGTTCTTC. It encodes CASSPRGRDSSYNEQFF. The rearrangement links TRBV2 to TRBJ2-1, with 7 positions matching TRBD1. CDR1 and CDR2 from the germline V gene are SNHLY and FYNNEI. Germline trimming cut 5 bases from V and 0 bases from J; bases unmatched to any gene: 10. This CDR3 is built from 17 residues.